What follows describes a single T cell receptor beta chain. These data come from a study of monozygotic twins with cystic fibrosis. Some clones are missing from TCRdb's copy, which holds only in-frame ones; the method was immunoSEQ multiplex PCR. The table has tens of thousands of clones, nearly 85% seen once. V lost 4 bases and J 1 base, leaving 8 bases between the germline ends. This CDR3 is 14 amino acids long. Germline V gives CDR1 KGHSH, CDR2 LQKENI. The chain employs TRBV18 and TRBJ1-5; no definite D call. The clonotype comes from a girl aged 2 to 9 with cystic fibrosis. Source material: blood. CDR3 sequence reads: CASSQGLSNQPQHF. The CDR3 nucleotides read TGTGCCAGCTCACAGGGTTTGAGCAATCAGCCCCAGCATTTT.